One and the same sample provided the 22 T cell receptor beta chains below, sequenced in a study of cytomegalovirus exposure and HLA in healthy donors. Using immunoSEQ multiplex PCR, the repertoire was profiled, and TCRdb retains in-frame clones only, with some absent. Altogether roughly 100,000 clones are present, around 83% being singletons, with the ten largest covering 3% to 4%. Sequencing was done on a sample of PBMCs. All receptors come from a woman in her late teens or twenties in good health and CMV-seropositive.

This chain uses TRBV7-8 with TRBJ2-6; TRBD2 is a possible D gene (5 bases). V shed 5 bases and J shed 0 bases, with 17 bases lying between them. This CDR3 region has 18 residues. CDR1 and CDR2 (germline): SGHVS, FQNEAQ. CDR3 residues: CASSVVGLDFSGANVLTF. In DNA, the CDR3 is TGTGCCAGCAGCGTAGTTGGGTTGGACTTCTCTGGGGCCAACGTCCTGACTTTC. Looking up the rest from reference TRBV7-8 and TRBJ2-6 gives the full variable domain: GAGVSQSPRYKVAKRGQDVALRCDPISGHVSLFWYQQALGQGPEFLTYFQNEAQLDKSGLPSDRFFAERPEGSVSTLKIQRTQQEDSAVYLCASSVVGLDFSGANVLTFGAGSRLTVL.

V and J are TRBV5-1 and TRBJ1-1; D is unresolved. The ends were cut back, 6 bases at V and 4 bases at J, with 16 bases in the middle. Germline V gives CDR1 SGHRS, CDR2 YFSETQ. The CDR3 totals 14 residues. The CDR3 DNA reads TGCGCCAGCACCCACCCCGGAGGGAGCACTGAAGCTTTCTTT. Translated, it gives CASTHPGGSTEAFF.

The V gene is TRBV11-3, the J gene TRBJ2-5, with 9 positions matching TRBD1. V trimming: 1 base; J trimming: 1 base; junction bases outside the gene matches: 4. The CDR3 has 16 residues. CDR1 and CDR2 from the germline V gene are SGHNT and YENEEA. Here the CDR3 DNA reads TGTGCCAGCAGCTTAGTTACAGGGGGCCTCCAAGAGACCCAGTACTTC. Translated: CASSLVTGGLQETQYF. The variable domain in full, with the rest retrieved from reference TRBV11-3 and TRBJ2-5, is EAGVVQSPRYKIIEKKQPVAFWCNPISGHNTLYWYLQNLGQGPELLIRYENEEAVDDSQLPKDRFSAERLKGVDSTLKIQPAELGDSAVYLCASSLVTGGLQETQYFGPGTRLLVL.

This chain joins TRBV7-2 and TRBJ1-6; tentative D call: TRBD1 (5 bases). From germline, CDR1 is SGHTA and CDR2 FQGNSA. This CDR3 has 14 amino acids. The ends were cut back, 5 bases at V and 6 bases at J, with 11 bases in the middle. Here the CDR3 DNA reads TGTGCCAGCAGCGATAGGGGCAGTAATTCACCCCTCCACTTT. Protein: CASSDRGSNSPLHF.

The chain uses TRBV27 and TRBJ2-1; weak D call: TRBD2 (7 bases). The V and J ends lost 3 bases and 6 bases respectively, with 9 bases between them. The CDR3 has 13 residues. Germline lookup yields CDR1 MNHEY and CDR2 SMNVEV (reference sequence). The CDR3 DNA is TGTGCCAGCAGTTTTAGGGGGGGCAATGAGCAGTTCTTC. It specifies CASSFRGGNEQFF.

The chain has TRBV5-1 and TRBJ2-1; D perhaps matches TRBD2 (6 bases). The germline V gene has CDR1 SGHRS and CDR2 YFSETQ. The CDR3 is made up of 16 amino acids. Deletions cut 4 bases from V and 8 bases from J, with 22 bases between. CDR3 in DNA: TGCGCCAGCAGCGGAGGAACAGGACTAACGCGCGATGAGCAGTTCTTC. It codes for CASSGGTGLTRDEQFF.

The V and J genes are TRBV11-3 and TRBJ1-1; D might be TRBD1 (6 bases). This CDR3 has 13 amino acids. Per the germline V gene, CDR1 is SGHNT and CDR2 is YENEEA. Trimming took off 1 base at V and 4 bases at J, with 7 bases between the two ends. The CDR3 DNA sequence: TGTGCCAGCAGCTTAGCCAGGGGCACTGAAGCTTTCTTT. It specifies CASSLARGTEAFF. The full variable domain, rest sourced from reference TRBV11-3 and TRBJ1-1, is EAGVVQSPRYKIIEKKQPVAFWCNPISGHNTLYWYLQNLGQGPELLIRYENEEAVDDSQLPKDRFSAERLKGVDSTLKIQPAELGDSAVYLCASSLARGTEAFFGQGTRLTVV.

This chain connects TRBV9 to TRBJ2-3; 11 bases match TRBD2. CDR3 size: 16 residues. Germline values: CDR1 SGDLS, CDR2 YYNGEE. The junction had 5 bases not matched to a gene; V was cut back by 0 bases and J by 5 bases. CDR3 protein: CASSVVSGGAGDTQYF. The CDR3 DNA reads TGTGCCAGCAGCGTAGTTAGCGGGGGGGCTGGAGATACGCAGTATTTT.

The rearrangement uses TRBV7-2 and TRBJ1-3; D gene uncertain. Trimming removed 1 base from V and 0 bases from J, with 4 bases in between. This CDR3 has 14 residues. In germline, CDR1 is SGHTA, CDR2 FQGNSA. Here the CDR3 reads CASSLGGSGNTIYF. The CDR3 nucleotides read TGTGCCAGCAGCTTAGGAGGCTCTGGAAACACCATATATTTT.

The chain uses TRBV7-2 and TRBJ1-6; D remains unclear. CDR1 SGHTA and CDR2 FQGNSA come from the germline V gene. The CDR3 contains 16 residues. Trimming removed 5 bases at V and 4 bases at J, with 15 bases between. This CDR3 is CASSRIPGRYNSPLHF. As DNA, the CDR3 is TGTGCCAGCAGCAGAATCCCCGGCAGGTATAATTCACCCCTCCACTTT.

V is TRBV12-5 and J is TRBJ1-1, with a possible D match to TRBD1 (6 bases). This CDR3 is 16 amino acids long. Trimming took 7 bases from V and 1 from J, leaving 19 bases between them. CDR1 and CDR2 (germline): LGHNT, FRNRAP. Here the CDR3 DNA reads TGTGCTAGTGTCAAGACACAGGGCAGTGGGAACACTGAAGCTTTCTTT. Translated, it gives CASVKTQGSGNTEAFF. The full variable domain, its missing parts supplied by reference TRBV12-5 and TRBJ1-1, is DARVTQTPRHKVTEMGQEVTMRCQPILGHNTVFWYRQTMMQGLELLAYFRNRAPLDDSGMPKDRFSAEMPDATLATLKIQPSEPRDSAVYFCASVKTQGSGNTEAFFGQGTRLTVV.

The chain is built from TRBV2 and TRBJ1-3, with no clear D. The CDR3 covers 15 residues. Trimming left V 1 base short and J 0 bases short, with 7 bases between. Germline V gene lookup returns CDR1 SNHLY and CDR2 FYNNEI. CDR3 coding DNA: TGTGCCAGCAGTGAAGGAGTAAACTCTGGAAACACCATATATTTT. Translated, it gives CASSEGVNSGNTIYF.

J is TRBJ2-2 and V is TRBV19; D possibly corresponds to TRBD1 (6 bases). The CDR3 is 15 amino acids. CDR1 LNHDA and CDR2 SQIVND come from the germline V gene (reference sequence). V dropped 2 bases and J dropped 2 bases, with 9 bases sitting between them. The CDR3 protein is CASSIIGGNTGELFF. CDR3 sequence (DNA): TGTGCCAGTAGTATAATAGGGGGTAACACCGGGGAGCTGTTTTTT.

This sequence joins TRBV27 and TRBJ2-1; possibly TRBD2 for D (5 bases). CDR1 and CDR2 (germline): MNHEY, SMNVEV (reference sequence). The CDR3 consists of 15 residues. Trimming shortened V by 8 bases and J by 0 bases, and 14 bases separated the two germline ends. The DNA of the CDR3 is TGTGCCAGCCAAAATAGCGTAAGCTCCTACAATGAGCAGTTCTTC. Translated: CASQNSVSSYNEQFF.

CDR3 sequence: CASRGWDILNTEAFF. For the CDR3, the DNA is TGTGCCAGCAGGGGATGGGACATACTGAACACTGAAGCTTTCTTT. The chain has TRBV2 and TRBJ1-1, with D possibly TRBD1 on 6 matching bases. V lost 6 bases and J lost 0, with 14 bases in between. Germline CDR1 and CDR2: SNHLY and FYNNEI. CDR3 length: 15 amino acids.

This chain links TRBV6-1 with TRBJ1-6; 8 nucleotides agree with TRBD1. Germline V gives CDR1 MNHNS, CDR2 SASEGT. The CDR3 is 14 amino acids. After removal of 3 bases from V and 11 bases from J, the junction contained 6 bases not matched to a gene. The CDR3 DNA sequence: TGTGCCAGCAGTGACAGGGGGCAAATTACACCCCTCCACTTT. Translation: CASSDRGQITPLHF.

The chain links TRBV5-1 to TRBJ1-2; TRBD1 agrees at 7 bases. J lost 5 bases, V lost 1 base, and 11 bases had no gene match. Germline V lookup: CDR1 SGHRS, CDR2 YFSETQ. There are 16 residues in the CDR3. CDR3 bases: TGCGCCAGCAGCTTGAATGTTGGGACAGCCCTGTATGGCTACACCTTC. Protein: CASSLNVGTALYGYTF.

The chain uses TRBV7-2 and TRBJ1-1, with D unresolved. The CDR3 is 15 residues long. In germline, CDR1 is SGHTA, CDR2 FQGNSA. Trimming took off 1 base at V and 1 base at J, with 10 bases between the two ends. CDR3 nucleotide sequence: TGTGCCAGCAGCTTAGACTCCGGTCCGAACACTGAAGCTTTCTTT. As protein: CASSLDSGPNTEAFF.

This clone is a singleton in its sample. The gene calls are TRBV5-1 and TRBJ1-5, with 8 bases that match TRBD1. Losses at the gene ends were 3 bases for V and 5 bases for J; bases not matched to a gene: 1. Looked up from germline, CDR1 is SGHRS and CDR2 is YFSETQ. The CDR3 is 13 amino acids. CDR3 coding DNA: TGCGCCAGCAGCTGGGGACAGGATCAGCCCCAGCATTTT. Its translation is CASSWGQDQPQHF.

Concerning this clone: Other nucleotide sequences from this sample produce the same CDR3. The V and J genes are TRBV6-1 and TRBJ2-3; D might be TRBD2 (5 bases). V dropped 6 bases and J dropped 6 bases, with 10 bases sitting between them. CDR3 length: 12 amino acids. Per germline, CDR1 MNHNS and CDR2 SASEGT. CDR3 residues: CASSASGDTQYF. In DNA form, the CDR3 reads TGTGCCAGCAGCGCCTCGGGGGATACGCAGTATTTT.

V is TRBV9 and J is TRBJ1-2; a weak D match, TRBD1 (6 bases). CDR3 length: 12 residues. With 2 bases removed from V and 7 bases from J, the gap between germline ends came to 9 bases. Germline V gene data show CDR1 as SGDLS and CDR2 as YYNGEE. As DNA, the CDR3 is TGTGCCAGCAGCGTGCAGGGGTTTGGCTACACCTTC. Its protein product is CASSVQGFGYTF. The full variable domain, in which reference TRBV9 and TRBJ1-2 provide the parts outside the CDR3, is DSGVTQTPKHLITATGQRVTLRCSPRSGDLSVYWYQQSLDQGLQFLIQYYNGEERAKGNILERFSAQQFPDLHSELNLSSLELGDSALYFCASSVQGFGYTFGSGTRLTVV.

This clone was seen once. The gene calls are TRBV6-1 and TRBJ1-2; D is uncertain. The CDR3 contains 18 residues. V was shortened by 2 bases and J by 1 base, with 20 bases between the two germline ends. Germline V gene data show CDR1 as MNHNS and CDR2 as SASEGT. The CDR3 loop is CASSEKVVTRRDNYGYTF. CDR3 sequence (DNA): TGTGCCAGCAGTGAAAAGGTGGTCACCCGGAGAGATAACTATGGCTACACCTTC.